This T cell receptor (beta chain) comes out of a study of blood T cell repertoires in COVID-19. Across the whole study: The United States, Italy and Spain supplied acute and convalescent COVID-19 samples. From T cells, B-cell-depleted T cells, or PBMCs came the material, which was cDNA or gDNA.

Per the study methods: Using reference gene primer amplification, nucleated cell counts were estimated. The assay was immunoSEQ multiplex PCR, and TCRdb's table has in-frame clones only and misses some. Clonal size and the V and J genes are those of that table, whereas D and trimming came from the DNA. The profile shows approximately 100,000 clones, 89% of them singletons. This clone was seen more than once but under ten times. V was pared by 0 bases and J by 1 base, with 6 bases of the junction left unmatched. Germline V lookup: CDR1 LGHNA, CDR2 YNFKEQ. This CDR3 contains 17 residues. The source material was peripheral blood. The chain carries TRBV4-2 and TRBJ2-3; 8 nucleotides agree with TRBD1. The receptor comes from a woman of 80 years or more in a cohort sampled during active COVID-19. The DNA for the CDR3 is TGTGCCAGCAGCCAAGATCTTCAGGGGGCCCGCACAGATACGCAGTATTTT. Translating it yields CASSQDLQGARTDTQYF.